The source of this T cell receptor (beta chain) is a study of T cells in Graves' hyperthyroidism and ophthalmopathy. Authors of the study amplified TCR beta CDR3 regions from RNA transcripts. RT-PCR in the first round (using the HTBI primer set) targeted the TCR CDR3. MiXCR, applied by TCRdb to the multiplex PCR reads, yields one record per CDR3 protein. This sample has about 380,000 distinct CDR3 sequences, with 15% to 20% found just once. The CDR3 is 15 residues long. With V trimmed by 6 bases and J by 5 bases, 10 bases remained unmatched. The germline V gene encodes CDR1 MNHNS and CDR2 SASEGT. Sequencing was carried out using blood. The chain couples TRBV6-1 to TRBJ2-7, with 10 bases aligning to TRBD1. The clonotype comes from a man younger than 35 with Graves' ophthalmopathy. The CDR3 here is CASSIPGQGRDEQYF. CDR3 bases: TGTGCCAGCAGCATACCGGGACAGGGGCGCGACGAGCAGTACTTC.